The 25 T cell receptor beta chains below all came from one sample that was sequenced in a study of T cell clonality in common variable immunodeficiency. Generated by immunoSEQ multiplex PCR, the TCRdb table keeps only in-frame clones and is missing some. The profile covers 40,000 to 45,000 clones, none occurring a single time. Sequencing was performed on peripheral blood mononuclear cells. The receptor source for this set is a person between 18 and 69 years old in good health.

This clone was counted between two and nine times. CDR3 protein: CASSLGGGKRSYEQYF. The CDR3 bases that were read are TGTGCCAGCAGCTTAGGGGGGGGTAAACGGTCCTACGAG. The V and J genes are TRBV7-3 and TRBJ2-7, with 7 bases aligning to TRBD2. The read falls 3 residues short of the CDR3 end, and the missing part is taken from the germline J gene. With V trimmed by 2 bases and J by 1 base, 8 bases remained unmatched. Germline CDR1 and CDR2: SGHTA and FQGTGA. This CDR3 region has 16 residues.

This clone was detected ten times or more. The read gets to within 3 residues of the CDR3 end, and the germline J gene fills in the rest. V usage is TRBV6-2 or TRBV6-3 and J usage is TRBJ1-2; 8 bases align to TRBD1. The CDR3 sequence is 15 residues long. In germline, CDR1 is MNHEY, CDR2 SVGEGT. J gave up 2 bases and V 8 bases, and 10 bases lay outside the gene matches. The chain's CDR3 is CASLGQGNRNYGYTF. The covered CDR3 bases are TGTGCCAGCTTAGGACAGGGCAACCGGAACTATGGC.

This clone was picked up many times. Read sequence stops 3 residues before the CDR3 end, and the germline J gene provides the missing end. The chain couples TRBV30 to TRBJ1-4, with TRBD1 matching over 8 bases. Germline-derived CDR1 and CDR2 are GTSNPN and SVGIG (reference sequence). The CDR3 extends over 19 amino acids. The trim removed 1 base at V and 3 bases at J, leaving 16 bases unmatched. The chain's CDR3 is CAWSARDRRLGSPNEKLFF. The sequenced part of the CDR3 DNA is TGTGCCTGGAGTGCTCGGGACAGGCGGCTGGGAAGTCCTAATGAAAAA. Variable domain in full (rest from reference TRBV30 and TRBJ1-4): SQTIHQWPATLVQPVGSPLSLECTVEGTSNPNLYWYRQAAGRGLQLLFYSVGIGQISSEVPQNLSASRPQDRQFILSSKKLLLSDSGFYLCAWSARDRRLGSPNEKLFFGSGTQLSVL.

This clone occurred a few times. The read finishes 3 residues shy of the CDR3 end, and the germline J gene is used to complete it. This chain joins TRBV30 and TRBJ1-2, with D possibly TRBD1 on 5 matching bases. Germline lookup yields CDR1 GTSNPN and CDR2 SVGIG (reference sequence). The CDR3 runs to 15 residues. The sequenced part of the CDR3 DNA is TGTGCCTGGAATCAACTAGCGGGGACCACAGATACC. Translating it yields CAWNQLAGTTDT. In full, the CDR3 is CAWNQLAGTTDTYTF.

This clone was seen many times. The read halts 3 residues ahead of the CDR3 end, with the missing end drawn from the germline J gene. V and J are TRBV7-8 and TRBJ2-1, with D possibly matching TRBD2 (6 bases). Trimming pared 2 bases from V and 3 bases from J, leaving 17 bases between. The CDR3 has 17 amino acids. Per germline, CDR1 SGHVS and CDR2 FQNEAQ. Incomplete CDR3 DNA: TGTGCCAGCAGCTTATGGTTGATAGCGGAGGACTACAATGAG. Its protein product is CASSLWLIAEDYNE. The whole CDR3 sequence is CASSLWLIAEDYNEQFF.

This clone was counted at least ten times. The read ends 3 residues early relative to the CDR3; the germline J gene fills the gap. V usage is TRBV2 and J usage is TRBJ2-5, with a possible D match to TRBD2 (7 bases). The CDR3 length is 19 residues. Looked up from germline, CDR1 is SNHLY and CDR2 is FYNNEI. Between the trimmed V and J ends, which lost 7 bases and 2 bases, there was a span of 29 bases. The CDR3 is CASKVLTGPKRGDQETQYF. Partial CDR3 DNA: TGTGCCAGCAAGGTTTTAACAGGGCCTAAACGGGGGGATCAAGAGACC. The whole variable domain, filled in from reference TRBV2 and TRBJ2-5, reads EPEVTQTPSHQVTQMGQEVILRCVPISNHLYFYWYRQILGQKVEFLVSFYNNEISEKSEIFDDQFSVERPDGSNFTLKIRSTKLEDSAMYFCASKVLTGPKRGDQETQYFGPGTRLLVL.

On this clone itself: The CDR3 end lies 3 residues beyond the end of the read and is filled in from the germline J gene. This sequence joins TRBV29-1 and TRBJ1-2; D is possibly TRBD1 (5 bases). The germline V gene encodes CDR1 SQVTM and CDR2 ANQGSEA. Between the trimmed V and J ends, which lost 2 bases and 7 bases, there was a span of 14 bases. The CDR3 has 13 residues. This CDR3 reads CSVEPGRLGGYTF. The sequenced CDR3 bases are TGCAGCGTTGAACCAGGGAGGCTCGGTGGC.

This clone has a count of ten or more. The chain's CDR3 is CASSQGREGTGELFF. The CDR3 DNA, read in part, is TGTGCCAGCAGCCAAGGAAGAGAGGGGACCGGGGAG. The V gene is TRBV14, the J gene TRBJ2-2, with D possibly called TRBD1 or TRBD2 (5 bases each). The CDR3 extends 3 residues past the end of the read, so its final part is completed from the germline J gene. V was shortened by 1 base and J by 5 bases, with 11 bases between the two germline ends. The CDR3 is 15 amino acids. Germline V CDR1 and CDR2: SGHDN, FVKESK. The entire variable domain, with the rest obtained from reference TRBV14 and TRBJ2-2, is as follows: EAGVTQFPSHSVIEKGQTVTLRCDPISGHDNLYWYRRVMGKEIKFLLHFVKESKQDESGMPNNRFLAERTGGTYSTLKVQPAELEDSGVYFCASSQGREGTGELFFGEGSRLTVL.

This clone has ten or more counts. The missing CDR3 end, 3 residues past where the read stops, is filled in from the germline J gene. The V gene is TRBV28, the J gene TRBJ1-2, with 10 bases aligning to TRBD1. The CDR3 loop spans 14 amino acids. Per the germline V gene, CDR1 is MDHEN and CDR2 is SYDVKM. V dropped 6 bases and J dropped 6; count of bases not matched to a gene: 7. CDR3 protein: CASSSSGTGDGYTF. The CDR3 bases that were read are TGTGCCAGCAGCTCCTCCGGGACAGGGGATGGC.

The sample holds many counts of this clone. The CDR3 end lies 3 residues beyond the end of the read and is filled in from the germline J gene. V usage is TRBV5-8 and J usage is TRBJ1-5, with 10 bases matching TRBD1. The CDR3 is 15 amino acids. With 4 bases clipped from V and 2 bases from J, the junction kept 3 bases outside the gene matches. Germline assignment: CDR1 SGHTS and CDR2 YDEGEE. CDR3 bases read: TGTGCCAGCAGCGCCGGGACAGGGGGCAATCAGCCC. Amino acid sequence: CASSAGTGGNQP. The entire CDR3 sequence reads CASSAGTGGNQPQHF. The full variable domain, with the rest looked up from reference TRBV5-8 and TRBJ1-5, is EAGVTQSPTHLIKTRGQQATLRCSPISGHTSVYWYQQALGLGLQFLLWYDEGEERNRGNFPPRFSGRQFPNYSSELNVNALELEDSALYLCASSAGTGGNQPQHFGDGTRLSIL.

The table lists this clone with many counts. The chain's CDR3 is CASSPEGLREYYEQYF. The DNA read from the CDR3 is TGTGCCAGCTCACCGGAAGGACTTCGGGAGTACTACGAG. J is TRBJ2-7 and V is TRBV18, with a tentative D call TRBD2 (6 bases). The read gets to within 3 residues of the CDR3 end, and the germline J gene fills in the rest. Germline CDR1 is KGHSH and CDR2 is LQKENI. The CDR3 runs to 16 residues. V lost 3 bases and J lost 3, with 18 bases in between.

This clone was seen more than once but under ten times. The CDR3 end falls 3 residues outside the read, so it is completed with the germline J gene. The rearrangement joins TRBV18 to TRBJ1-2; 9 nucleotides line up with TRBD1. The germline V gene has CDR1 KGHSH and CDR2 LQKENI. The CDR3 contains 14 residues. CDR3 protein: CASSRGTGRSGYTF. The part of the CDR3 DNA that was read is TGTGCCAGCTCACGAGGGACAGGGCGGTCGGGC.

This clone was picked up many times. Incomplete CDR3 DNA: TGTGCCAGCAGCCCAACCGTGGGGGGGACTGAA. Protein: CASSPTVGGTE. The whole CDR3 sequence reads CASSPTVGGTEAFF. The chain couples TRBV7-3 to TRBJ1-1; possible D gene TRBD1, 5 bases. The DNA ends 3 residues before the CDR3 does, and the rest of the CDR3 is filled in from the germline J gene. V was shortened by 5 bases and J by 5 bases, with 15 bases between the two germline ends. CDR3 length: 14 residues. The germline V gene encodes CDR1 SGHTA and CDR2 FQGTGA. Full variable domain (rest looked up from reference TRBV7-3 and TRBJ1-1): GAGVSQTPSNKVTEKGKYVELRCDPISGHTALYWYRQSLGQGPEFLIYFQGTGAADDSGLPNDRFFAVRPEGSVSTLKIQRTERGDSAVYLCASSPTVGGTEAFFGQGTRLTVV.

This clone showed up many times. The read stops 3 residues short of the end of the CDR3; the missing end is completed from the germline J gene. This chain connects TRBV7-2 to TRBJ2-7; D not certain. From germline, CDR1 is SGHTA and CDR2 FQGNSA. This CDR3 contains 13 residues. V was cut by 3 bases and J by 1 base, with 7 bases left in between. The CDR3 bases that were read are TGTGCCAGCAGCTTTGAGACATCCTACGAG. Residues: CASSFETSYE. The entire CDR3 reads CASSFETSYEQYF.

This clone was seen ten or more times. The CDR3 goes on 3 residues after the read ends, and that part is filled in from the germline J gene. The genes are TRBV30 and TRBJ2-2; D gene unclear. Trimming left V 0 bases short and J 2 bases short, with 7 bases between. The CDR3 covers 14 residues. Germline CDR1 reads GTSNPN; CDR2 reads SVGIG (reference sequence). The DNA read from the CDR3 is TGTGCCTGGAGTGTACAACCAAACACCGGGGAG. This codes for CAWSVQPNTGE. The whole CDR3 protein reads CAWSVQPNTGELFF.

This clone was seen repeatedly, ten times or more. The CDR3 end is not reached by the read, which stops 3 residues before it; the germline J gene fills it in. This chain links TRBV6-4 with TRBJ2-5; TRBD2 might be the D (5 bases). With 3 bases removed from V and 3 bases from J, the gap between germline ends came to 8 bases. Germline loops: CDR1 MRHNA, CDR2 SNTAGT. The CDR3 runs to 13 residues. The DNA read from the CDR3 is TGTGCCAGCAGTGAAAAAGCGGAAGAGACC. This encodes CASSEKAEET. Given in full, the CDR3 is CASSEKAEETQYF.

This clone appeared many times. The sequenced fragment ends 3 residues before the CDR3 boundary, so the rest is inferred from the germline J gene. The gene calls are TRBV28 and TRBJ2-7; TRBD2 matches at 15 bases. This CDR3 comprises 16 residues. V was clipped by 4 bases and J by 4 bases; unmatched bases: 5. Germline assignment: CDR1 MDHEN and CDR2 SYDVKM. CDR3 bases read: TGTGCCAGCAGTTCGGTCGGGACTAGCGGGAGGTACGAG. Its translation: CASSSVGTSGRYE. In full, the CDR3 reads CASSSVGTSGRYEQYF.

This clone was recorded at least ten times. The sequence runs out 3 residues before the end of the CDR3; the remainder is reconstructed from the germline J gene. The chain combines TRBV18 with TRBJ2-1; perhaps TRBD2 as D (5 bases). The ends were cut back, 3 bases at V and 1 base at J, with 16 bases in the middle. The CDR3 is 17 amino acids. Germline CDR1 and CDR2: KGHSH and LQKENI. Partial CDR3 DNA: TGTGCCAGCTCACCCCGGTTGGGCGGGCCTTCCTACAATGAG. Its protein is CASSPRLGGPSYNE. The whole CDR3 sequence is CASSPRLGGPSYNEQFF.

Incomplete CDR3 DNA: TGTGCCAGCAGCTTAGCGGGACAAGACTACGAG. Translating gives CASSLAGQDYE. The full CDR3 reads CASSLAGQDYEQYF. The chain couples TRBV11-3 to TRBJ2-7, with D possibly being TRBD1 (6 bases). The CDR3 end is not reached by the read, which stops 3 residues before it; the germline J gene fills it in. CDR3 size: 14 residues. In germline, CDR1 is SGHNT, CDR2 YENEEA. V shed 1 base and J shed 3 bases, with 10 bases lying between them.

The sample holds many counts of this clone. The read ends 3 residues early relative to the CDR3; the germline J gene fills the gap. The V and J genes are TRBV20-1 and TRBJ1-1; 7 bases agree with TRBD1. Per the germline V gene, CDR1 is DFQATT and CDR2 is SNEGSKA (reference sequence). The CDR3 is 12 residues long. V lost 6 bases to trimming and J lost 7 bases; unmatched junction nucleotides: 8. The CDR3 bases that were read are TGCAGTGCCACCCCTGGACAGGTTGAA. Protein product: CSATPGQVE. Given in full, the CDR3 is CSATPGQVEAFF.

This clone was seen more than once but under ten times. Coverage ceases 3 residues before the CDR3 finishes, and the germline J gene fills in the end. The chain joins TRBV19 to TRBJ1-4; 7 bases map to TRBD1. Germline V gene data show CDR1 as LNHDA and CDR2 as SQIVND (reference sequence). With 9 bases clipped from V and 8 bases from J, the junction kept 9 bases outside the gene matches. The CDR3 extends over 13 amino acids. The CDR3 loop reads CASQRQGGEKLFF. The CDR3 bases that were read are TGTGCCAGCCAACGACAGGGAGGAGAAAAA.

This clone was observed at least ten times. The sequence runs out 3 residues before the end of the CDR3; the remainder is reconstructed from the germline J gene. The chain joins TRBV20-1 to TRBJ2-7; tentatively, D is TRBD1 (6 bases). Deletions cut 1 base from V and 5 bases from J, with 15 bases between. The germline V gene encodes CDR1 DFQATT and CDR2 SNEGSKA (reference sequence). The CDR3 is 14 residues long. The CDR3 DNA, read in part, is TGCAGTGCTAGAGGCCTTACAGGGCACAACGAG. Translated, it gives CSARGLTGHNE. The whole CDR3 protein reads CSARGLTGHNEQYF.

This clone was counted many times. Sequencing ends 3 residues short of the CDR3 end; the germline J gene provides the rest. The V and J genes are TRBV18 and TRBJ2-7, with 8 bases fitting TRBD1. V shed 4 bases, J shed 1 base, and the junction held 9 bases outside the gene matches. The CDR3 extends over 16 amino acids. Germline CDR1 KGHSH, CDR2 LQKENI. The CDR3 bases that were read are TGTGCCAGCTCACTAAGACCCGGGACAGGTTCCTACGAG. Residues: CASSLRPGTGSYE. The whole CDR3 is CASSLRPGTGSYEQYF.

In its sample, this clone was seen many times. The DNA ends 3 residues before the CDR3 does, and the rest of the CDR3 is filled in from the germline J gene. Other DNA sequences in the sample encode the same CDR3. V usage is TRBV30 and J usage is TRBJ1-2, with 9 bases matching TRBD1. Trimming at V came to 4 bases and at J to 4 bases, leaving 10 bases not matched to a gene. This CDR3 is built from 15 residues. CDR1 and CDR2 (germline): GTSNPN, SVGIG (reference sequence). The CDR3 region is CAWTPRTGEAYGYTF. The covered CDR3 bases are TGTGCCTGGACCCCACGGACAGGGGAAGCCTATGGC.

This clone was observed at least ten times. The read comes to an end 3 residues before the CDR3 does, leaving the germline J gene to fill in the end. The rearrangement uses TRBV20-1 and TRBJ2-5, with 7 positions matching TRBD1. This CDR3 contains 13 residues. CDR1 DFQATT and CDR2 SNEGSKA come from the germline V gene (reference sequence). V shed 5 bases and J 2 bases; nucleotides not matched to a gene: 5. The sequenced part of the CDR3 DNA is TGCAGTGCTGCCGGACAGGCTCAAGAGACC. Its translation is CSAAGQAQET. The entire CDR3 protein reads CSAAGQAQETQYF.